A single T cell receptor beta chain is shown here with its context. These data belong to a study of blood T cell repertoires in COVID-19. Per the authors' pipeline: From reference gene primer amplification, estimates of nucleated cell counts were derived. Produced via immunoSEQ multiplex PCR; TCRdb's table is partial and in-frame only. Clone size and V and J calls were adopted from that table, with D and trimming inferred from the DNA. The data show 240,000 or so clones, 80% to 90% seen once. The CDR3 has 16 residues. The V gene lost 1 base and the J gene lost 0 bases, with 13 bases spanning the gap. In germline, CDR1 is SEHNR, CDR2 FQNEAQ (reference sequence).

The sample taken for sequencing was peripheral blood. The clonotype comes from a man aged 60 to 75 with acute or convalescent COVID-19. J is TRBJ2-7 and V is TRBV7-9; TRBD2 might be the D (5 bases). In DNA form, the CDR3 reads TGTGCCAGCAGCTTAGGAGGGCAGATTAGCTCCTACGAGCAGTACTTC. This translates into CASSLGGQISSYEQYF.